A single sample gave rise to the 27 T cell receptor beta chains below, sequenced in a study of CD4 T cells in relation to SARS-CoV-2 and coronaviruses. The antigens for these receptors are not known. Measured with immunoSEQ multiplex PCR; TCRdb has only the in-frame clones, and not every one. Among 25,000 or so clones listed, 76% were seen once. CD4+ T cells from unexposed donors were obtained before the COVID-19 pandemic (2011-2018). Isolation of CD4+ T cells took place after roughly nine days in culture. The specimen sequenced was CD4+ T cells from PBMCs, cultured in vitro. These receptors all come from a human donor in good health.

The V call is TRBV9, the J call TRBJ2-2, with D maybe TRBD2 (5 bases). The CDR3 is 14 amino acids. Trimming left V 5 bases short and J 2 bases short, with 10 bases between. Germline V lookup: CDR1 SGDLS, CDR2 YYNGEE. CDR3: CASRRSGNTGELFF. Written as DNA, the CDR3 is TGTGCCAGCAGAAGATCGGGAAACACCGGGGAGCTGTTTTTT.

The chain employs TRBV4-1 and TRBJ2-1, with TRBD2 identical over 10 bases. Germline V gene lookup returns CDR1 MGHRA and CDR2 YSYEKL. V gave up 5 bases and J gave up 6 bases; unmatched junction bases: 7. The CDR3 consists of 15 residues. CDR3 region: CASSALAGVGNEQFF. The CDR3 DNA reads TGCGCCAGCAGCGCCCTAGCGGGAGTTGGCAATGAGCAGTTCTTC.

This chain uses TRBV6-5 with TRBJ1-2, with 8 nucleotides matching TRBD1. Germline trimming cut 1 base from V and 6 bases from J; bases unmatched to any gene: 4. This CDR3 spans 14 amino acids. CDR1 is MNHEY, CDR2 SVGAGI, per germline. In nucleotides, the CDR3 is TGTGCCAGCAGTTACTTTGGACAGGGTCATGGCTACACCTTC. Amino acids: CASSYFGQGHGYTF.

The chain uses TRBV24-1 and TRBJ1-1; D is undetermined. The germline V and J ends were trimmed by 4 bases and 4 bases, with 12 bases remaining between them. This CDR3 spans 14 amino acids. CDR1 and CDR2 from the germline V gene are KGHDR and SFDVKD. Here the CDR3 DNA reads TGTGCCACCAGTGACTACCCCCGGGGCACTGAAGCTTTCTTT. Its translation: CATSDYPRGTEAFF.

This sequence joins TRBV28 and TRBJ1-4, with TRBD1 matching over 7 bases. The CDR3 consists of 16 residues. CDR1 MDHEN and CDR2 SYDVKM come from the germline V gene. After removal of 2 bases from V and 7 bases from J, the junction contained 10 bases not matched to a gene. The DNA for the CDR3 is TGTGCCAGCAGTTTACCCCCGGGACAGCACCCTGAAAAACTGTTTTTT. Translating it yields CASSLPPGQHPEKLFF.

This sequence joins TRBV19 and TRBJ2-7; possibly TRBD1 for D (6 bases). CDR3 length equals 14 residues. The V and J ends lost 3 bases and 2 bases respectively, with 11 bases between them. Germline V gene data show CDR1 as LNHDA and CDR2 as SQIVND (reference sequence). CDR3 DNA: TGTGCCAGTAGTATTCCGGACAGAACCTACGAGCAGTACTTC. Protein sequence: CASSIPDRTYEQYF.

The chain links TRBV10-3 to TRBJ1-4, with unresolved D. Between the trimmed V and J ends, which lost 0 bases and 4 bases, there was a span of 9 bases. This CDR3 comprises 15 residues. CDR1 is ENHRY, CDR2 SYGVKD, per germline. CDR3 sequence reads: CAISESTSLNEKLFF. DNA of the CDR3: TGTGCCATCAGTGAGTCGACAAGCCTTAATGAAAAACTGTTTTTT.

The chain uses TRBV11-2 and TRBJ2-3, with D possibly called TRBD1 or TRBD2 (5 bases each). The V gene's germline CDR1 is SGHAT and CDR2 FQNNGV. The length of the CDR3 is 18 residues. V was pared by 1 base and J by 0 bases, with 17 bases between. The CDR3 loop reads CASSLVWDVRASTDTQYF. The DNA of the CDR3 is TGTGCCAGCAGCTTAGTATGGGACGTAAGAGCTAGCACAGATACGCAGTATTTT.

The chain employs TRBV29-1 and TRBJ1-1, with TRBD1 identical over 9 bases. The J segment lost 5 bases and the V segment lost 6 bases, leaving 7 bases of the junction unmatched. The CDR3 totals 13 residues. Germline V gene data show CDR1 as SQVTM and CDR2 as ANQGSEA. CDR3 loop: CSVGDREGTEAFF. CDR3 coding DNA: TGCAGCGTGGGGGACAGGGAGGGTACTGAAGCTTTCTTT.

This sequence joins TRBV6-4 and TRBJ2-3, with TRBD2 as a possible D gene (5 bases). Germline V CDR1 and CDR2: MRHNA, SNTAGT. V was cut by 10 bases and J by 2 bases, with 13 bases left in between. This CDR3 spans 13 amino acids. The CDR3 DNA sequence: TGTGCCACCGCCGGAGGAGACACAGATACGCAGTATTTT. Translation gives CATAGGDTDTQYF.

The chain has TRBV6-5 and TRBJ2-1, with TRBD2 identical over 7 bases. The CDR3 loop spans 15 amino acids. CDR1 is MNHEY and CDR2 is SVGAGI in the germline V gene. J was trimmed by 2 bases and V by 4 bases; bases with no gene match: 5. CDR3 sequence reads: CASSLAGPPYNEQFF. The CDR3 DNA sequence: TGTGCCAGCAGTTTAGCGGGCCCCCCCTACAATGAGCAGTTCTTC.

The chain is built from TRBV5-6 and TRBJ1-1; D is unclear. V gave up 4 bases and J gave up 5 bases, with 15 bases separating them. Germline lookup yields CDR1 SGHDT and CDR2 YYEEEE. This CDR3 contains 14 residues. CDR3 protein: CASSQRRVLTEAFF. The CDR3, as DNA: TGTGCCAGCAGCCAACGACGGGTTTTGACTGAAGCTTTCTTT.

The chain employs TRBV30 and TRBJ1-4; maybe TRBD1 (5 bases). V shed 4 bases and J shed 8 bases, with 17 bases lying between them. Germline values: CDR1 GTSNPN, CDR2 SVGIG (reference sequence). The CDR3 covers 14 residues. The CDR3 loop reads CAWTLRGGLEKLFF. The CDR3 coding sequence is TGTGCCTGGACCCTTCGGGGGGGTTTGGAAAAACTGTTTTTT.

The chain recombines TRBV11-2 with TRBJ2-1; D not certain. The germline V gene has CDR1 SGHAT and CDR2 FQNNGV. CDR3 length equals 18 residues. The germline V and J ends were trimmed by 0 bases and 0 bases, with 15 bases remaining between them. CDR3 sequence reads: CASSLDTRVRSSYNEQFF. In DNA form, the CDR3 reads TGTGCCAGCAGCTTAGATACCCGTGTACGAAGCTCCTACAATGAGCAGTTCTTC.

This clone has a handful of counts. The V call is TRBV5-6, the J call TRBJ2-7, with 7 nucleotides matching TRBD1. Germline loops: CDR1 SGHDT, CDR2 YYEEEE. CDR3 size: 13 residues. Losses at the gene ends were 3 bases for V and 6 bases for J; bases not matched to a gene: 6. The CDR3 coding sequence is TGTGCCAGCAGCTCCACAGGGGCCGGCGAGCAGTACTTC. It codes for CASSSTGAGEQYF.

This chain links TRBV5-4 with TRBJ2-6; no reliable D call. V dropped 4 bases and J dropped 0 bases, with 11 bases sitting between them. CDR1 is SGHNT, CDR2 YYREEE, per germline (reference sequence). The length of the CDR3 is 16 residues. The CDR3 bases are TGTGCCAGCAGCGCCTCACCAGACTCTGGGGCCAACGTCCTGACTTTC. It yields the protein CASSASPDSGANVLTF.

For the CDR3, the DNA is TGTGCCAGCACCGTACTAGCGGCCCCCCCCGAGACCCAGTACTTC. It translates to CASTVLAAPPETQYF. V usage is TRBV11-2 and J usage is TRBJ2-5; 8 nucleotides agree with TRBD2. CDR1 and CDR2 (germline): SGHAT, FQNNGV. This CDR3 is built from 15 residues. After removal of 7 bases from V and 5 bases from J, the junction contained 12 bases not matched to a gene.

V gene TRBV29-1 combines with J gene TRBJ1-4, with D unresolved. The CDR3 spans 11 residues. V was cut by 4 bases and J by 6 bases, with 6 bases left in between. The germline gives CDR1 SQVTM, CDR2 ANQGSEA. The CDR3 loop is CSVGVYEKLFF. The CDR3 coding sequence is TGCAGCGTTGGGGTTTATGAAAAACTGTTTTTT.

The chain uses TRBV19 and TRBJ2-2, with D maybe TRBD1 (5 bases). V lost 7 bases and J lost 2, with 8 bases in between. Germline lookup yields CDR1 LNHDA and CDR2 SQIVND (reference sequence). This CDR3 region has 13 residues. CDR3 protein: CASTTGNTGELFF. The CDR3 bases are TGTGCCAGTACCACAGGAAACACCGGGGAGCTGTTTTTT.

V usage is TRBV15 and J usage is TRBJ2-3; D call uncertain. Germline V lookup: CDR1 LNHNV, CDR2 YYDKDF (reference sequence). CDR3 length: 17 amino acids. V lost 0 bases and J 0 bases, leaving 13 bases between the germline ends. In nucleotides, the CDR3 is TGTGCCACCAGCAGAGACGAAAAGGGCCCTAGCACAGATACGCAGTATTTT. Its translation is CATSRDEKGPSTDTQYF.

V usage is TRBV5-4 and J usage is TRBJ2-1; D gene unclear. The CDR3 covers 17 residues. The germline V and J ends were trimmed by 0 bases and 6 bases, with 19 bases remaining between them. Germline loops: CDR1 SGHNT, CDR2 YYREEE (reference sequence). In DNA, the CDR3 is TGTGCCAGCAGCTTGGGGTCCACAGCTTTTTATTCCAATGAGCAGTTCTTC. Protein: CASSLGSTAFYSNEQFF.

This clone was seen once. The chain combines TRBV25-1 with TRBJ1-6; D ambiguous. Trimming removed 2 bases at V and 7 bases at J, with 3 bases between. CDR1 is MGHDK and CDR2 is SYGVNS in the germline V gene. The CDR3 is 12 residues long. CDR3 sequence (DNA): TGTGCCAGCAGTGAAAAAAATTCACCCCTCCACTTT. This codes for CASSEKNSPLHF.

This chain connects TRBV6-5 to TRBJ2-7, with D possibly matching TRBD2 (5 bases). V lost 6 bases, J lost 3 bases, and 15 bases lay in between. CDR3 size: 14 residues. Germline assignment: CDR1 MNHEY and CDR2 SVGAGI. CDR3: CASRAGQRRYEQYF. The CDR3, as DNA: TGTGCCAGCAGGGCCGGGCAGCGGCGCTACGAGCAGTACTTC.

CDR3 sequence reads: CASSPGGRGGDTQYF. Here the CDR3 DNA reads TGCGCCAGCAGCCCGGGAGGGAGGGGCGGAGATACGCAGTATTTT. The rearrangement links TRBV5-1 to TRBJ2-3, with 8 bases identical to TRBD2. The germline V gene has CDR1 SGHRS and CDR2 YFSETQ. The CDR3 contains 15 residues. V shed 4 bases, J shed 5 bases, and the junction held 9 bases outside the gene matches.

The chain links TRBV5-1 to TRBJ1-1; D may be TRBD1 (6 bases). The V gene lost 4 bases and the J gene lost 0 bases, with 16 bases spanning the gap. This CDR3 is built from 16 residues. Germline lookup yields CDR1 SGHRS and CDR2 YFSETQ. Here the CDR3 reads CASSPGTPDLNTEAFF. CDR3 nucleotide sequence: TGCGCCAGCAGCCCCGGGACACCCGACCTGAACACTGAAGCTTTCTTT. Combining the CDR3 with reference TRBV5-1 and TRBJ1-1 gives the whole variable domain KAGVTQTPRYLIKTRGQQVTLSCSPISGHRSVSWYQQTPGQGLQFLFEYFSETQRNKGNFPGRFSGRQFSNSRSEMNVSTLELGDSALYLCASSPGTPDLNTEAFFGQGTRLTVV.

The chain uses TRBV19 and TRBJ2-5, with TRBD1 matching 9 bases. The CDR3 has 16 amino acids. Per germline, CDR1 LNHDA and CDR2 SQIVND (reference sequence). Losses at the gene ends were 5 bases for V and 4 bases for J; bases not matched to a gene: 11. DNA for the CDR3: TGTGCCAGTAGTCCCAGGGACAGGGTAGGGGCAGAGACCCAGTACTTC. Translated, it gives CASSPRDRVGAETQYF.

V gene TRBV4-2 combines with J gene TRBJ1-2; weak D call: TRBD1 (6 bases). Germline values: CDR1 LGHNA, CDR2 YNFKEQ. V dropped 3 bases and J dropped 3 bases, with 11 bases sitting between them. CDR3 length equals 14 residues. CDR3 DNA sequence: TGTGCCAGCAGCCAGGCTAGGGGGGACTATGGCTACACCTTC. Residues: CASSQARGDYGYTF.